Presented here are 5 T cell receptor beta chains from one specimen sequenced in a study of blood T cell repertoires in COVID-19. Data came from immunoSEQ multiplex PCR; TCRdb stores just in-frame clones and leaves some out. Of 150,000 to 200,000 clones in the sample, 88% were seen once. The sequencing input was peripheral blood. The receptors shown here come from a man aged 50-59 years who had recovered from COVID-19.

The count of this clone is one. At the DNA level, this CDR3 is encoded by other sequences in the same sample as well. The chain combines TRBV11-2 with TRBJ2-1; TRBD2 agrees at 7 bases. CDR3 length equals 14 residues. Trimming removed 1 base from V and 4 bases from J; junction bases left unmatched: 1. Per the germline V gene, CDR1 is SGHAT and CDR2 is FQNNGV. The CDR3 spells CASSLVRGYNEQFF. CDR3 DNA sequence: TGTGCCAGCAGCTTAGTGCGGGGGTACAATGAGCAGTTCTTC.

The V gene is TRBV5-1, the J gene TRBJ2-7; tentatively, D is TRBD1 (5 bases). Trimming took off 2 bases at V and 5 bases at J, with 11 bases between the two ends. This CDR3 has 13 amino acids. The germline V gene encodes CDR1 SGHRS and CDR2 YFSETQ. CDR3: CASSFWGSDEQYF. CDR3 DNA sequence: TGCGCCAGCAGCTTTTGGGGCTCAGACGAGCAGTACTTC.

The CDR3 DNA follows: TGTGCCAGCAGCGGGTTCACAGGGAGGGGCGAGCAGTACTTC. Translation gives CASSGFTGRGEQYF. V is TRBV14 and J is TRBJ2-7; possibly TRBD2 for D (7 bases). V was shortened by 5 bases and J by 6 bases, with 17 bases between the two germline ends. The germline V gene encodes CDR1 SGHDN and CDR2 FVKESK. The CDR3 sequence is 14 residues long. Supplemented by reference TRBV14 and TRBJ2-7, the full variable domain reads EAGVTQFPSHSVIEKGQTVTLRCDPISGHDNLYWYRRVMGKEIKFLLHFVKESKQDESGMPNNRFLAERTGGTYSTLKVQPAELEDSGVYFCASSGFTGRGEQYFGPGTRLTVT.

The rearrangement links TRBV4-3 to TRBJ2-3; TRBD2 matches at 12 bases. V lost 4 bases and J lost 1; bases outside the gene matches: 9. CDR1 LGHNA and CDR2 YSLEER come from the germline V gene. The CDR3 totals 18 residues. The CDR3 sequence: CASSLSLAGGPGTDTQYF. In DNA form, the CDR3 reads TGCGCCAGCAGCCTTTCTCTAGCGGGGGGGCCCGGCACAGATACGCAGTATTTT.

The chain joins TRBV3-1 (or the pseudogene TRBV3-2) to TRBJ2-7; 7 bases align to TRBD1. The J segment lost 0 bases and the V segment lost 5 bases, leaving 10 bases of the junction unmatched. The CDR3 has 16 amino acids. Germline V gene sequence: CDR1 LGHDT, CDR2 YNNKEL (reference sequence). This chain's CDR3 is CASSSRTGRLSYEQYF. The CDR3 region has the DNA TGTGCCAGCAGCTCCCGGACAGGCCGCCTCTCCTACGAGCAGTACTTC.